This T cell receptor (beta chain) was captured by sequencing in a study of regulatory T cells in long-lasting Graves disease. Study-level background: Over 5 years on antithyroid drugs plus positive TSH receptor antibodies marked Graves' disease as persistent.

Relying on iRepertoire HTBI primers and Arm-PCR of CDR3 regions, the team built TCR beta libraries. TCRdb re-called the multiplex PCR reads through MiXCR, storing one row per CDR3 protein. The sample lists some 440,000 distinct CDR3 sequences, 20% occurring once. Time point: persistent/refractory GD, antithyroid drugs over 5 years with positive TRAb. Researchers made the TCR library from RNA that was extracted from PBMCs. This TCR was recovered from a female donor with Graves disease. The material sequenced was peripheral blood mononuclear cells (PBMCs), taken when the disease was refractory, from a patient treated with antithyroid drugs.

CDR3 bases: TGCGCCAGCAGCCAAGGCTTCGGATGGGAAACTGAAGCTTTCTTT. Its protein product is CASSQGFGWETEAFF. This chain links TRBV4-1 with TRBJ1-1; no reliable D call. Germline CDR1 reads MGHRA; CDR2 reads YSYEKL. The germline V and J ends were trimmed by 1 base and 5 bases, with 14 bases remaining between them. The CDR3 runs 15 residues.